Listed here are 32 T cell receptor beta chains from one sample, sequenced in a study of CD8 T cells in ankylosing spondylitis. Each CDR3 protein is one row after TCRdb ran MiXCR on the 5' RACE reads. The sample holds roughly 120,000 distinct CDR3 sequences; around 7% are singletons and the top ten take less than 15%. Sequencing was performed on blood, either unsorted or a sorted T cell fraction (not recorded which). The receptors were sampled from a male donor with ankylosing spondylitis or in good health (not recorded which).

There are many counts of this clonotype. The V and J genes are TRBV20-1 and TRBJ1-5; 7 nucleotides agree with TRBD1. Germline lookup yields CDR1 DFQATT and CDR2 SNEGSKA (reference sequence). The CDR3 is 15 amino acids. V lost 5 bases to trimming and J lost 0 bases; unmatched junction nucleotides: 7. The DNA of the CDR3 is TGCAGTGCTCAGTCGACAGGGCATAGCAATCAGCCCCAGCATTTT. Translated, it gives CSAQSTGHSNQPQHF.

This clonotype showed up many times. The chain employs TRBV9 and TRBJ1-1, with 10 bases fitting TRBD1. Germline-derived CDR1 and CDR2 are SGDLS and YYNGEE. V lost 4 bases, J lost 1 base, and 4 bases stayed unmatched. This CDR3 has 15 residues. The CDR3 loop is CASSPGQGWNTEAFF. CDR3 DNA: TGTGCCAGCAGCCCGGGACAGGGGTGGAACACTGAAGCTTTCTTT.

This clonotype was detected many times. This chain connects TRBV30 to TRBJ1-4, with D unclear. Germline CDR1 and CDR2: GTSNPN and SVGIG (reference sequence). This CDR3 comprises 14 residues. V gave up 0 bases and J gave up 2 bases, with 7 bases separating them. The CDR3 DNA reads TGTGCCTGGAGTGTACAAGAGACTAATGAAAAACTGTTTTTT. Translation gives CAWSVQETNEKLFF.

This clonotype was recorded at least ten times. The chain carries TRBV18 and TRBJ2-7; D unclear. The germline V and J ends were trimmed by 2 bases and 2 bases, with 7 bases remaining between them. The CDR3 consists of 13 residues. Germline V CDR1 and CDR2: KGHSH, LQKENI. CDR3 amino acids: CASSPDNPYEQYF. Here the CDR3 DNA reads TGTGCCAGCTCACCAGACAACCCCTACGAGCAGTACTTC.

This clonotype was seen repeatedly, ten times or more. The chain links TRBV13 to TRBJ1-2; D may be TRBD1 (5 bases). Germline V lookup: CDR1 PRHDT, CDR2 FYEKMQ (reference sequence). V lost 5 bases and J 8 bases, leaving 15 bases between the germline ends. This CDR3 comprises 13 residues. DNA of the CDR3: TGTGCCAGCAGCCCCAGCTTCAGGGAGGGCTACACCTTC. Translation gives CASSPSFREGYTF.

This clonotype has a count of ten or more. V is TRBV5-1 and J is TRBJ2-1, with D maybe TRBD2 (7 bases). The CDR3 is 16 residues long. V shed 1 base and J shed 5 bases, with 16 bases lying between them. The V gene's germline CDR1 is SGHRS and CDR2 YFSETQ. This CDR3 reads CASSLYVAGADNEQFF. The CDR3, as DNA: TGCGCCAGCAGCTTGTATGTCGCGGGGGCCGACAATGAGCAGTTCTTC.

V is TRBV10-3 and J is TRBJ1-1; D not resolved. The V and J ends lost 3 bases and 1 base respectively, with 9 bases between them. This CDR3 region has 14 residues. CDR1 is ENHRY, CDR2 SYGVKD, per germline. The CDR3 DNA reads TGTGCCATCAGTGAAATAGGCAGGAACACTGAAGCTTTCTTT. Its translation: CAISEIGRNTEAFF.

The genes are TRBV18 and TRBJ2-2; TRBD2 matches at 7 bases. The CDR3 has 17 amino acids. V lost 0 bases, J lost 2 bases, and 6 bases stayed unmatched. Germline V CDR1 and CDR2: KGHSH, LQKENI. CDR3 DNA: TGTGCCAGCTCACCACCGGTCCTAGCGGACAACACCGGGGAGCTGTTTTTT. It specifies CASSPPVLADNTGELFF.

In its sample, this clonotype was seen many times. The chain is built from TRBV4-3 and TRBJ2-4; 8 nucleotides align to TRBD2. J was trimmed by 2 bases and V by 4 bases; bases with no gene match: 13. The CDR3 spans 18 residues. Germline-derived CDR1 and CDR2 are LGHNA and YSLEER. In nucleotides, the CDR3 is TGCGCCAGCAGCCCCGAGGGAGGGAGTAGCGGGACCAAAAACATTCAGTACTTC. Translating it yields CASSPEGGSSGTKNIQYF.

This clonotype was picked up many times. CDR3 nucleotides: TGTGCCAGCAGCGACTGGACAGGGGAGTATGAGACCCAGTACTTC. It codes for CASSDWTGEYETQYF. This rearrangement joins TRBV7-9 to TRBJ2-5; 9 bases fit TRBD1. CDR1 and CDR2 from the germline V gene are SEHNR and FQNEAQ (reference sequence). With 5 bases clipped from V and 5 bases from J, the junction kept 9 bases outside the gene matches. This CDR3 is 15 amino acids long.

The table lists this clonotype with many counts. The rearrangement joins TRBV5-1 to TRBJ1-1; the match to TRBD1 covers 11 bases. The CDR3 runs 16 residues. The germline gives CDR1 SGHRS, CDR2 YFSETQ. The V segment lost 4 bases and the J segment 4 bases; nucleotides outside the gene matches: 9. CDR3: CASSPGQGALGTEAFF. The CDR3, as DNA: TGCGCCAGCAGCCCCGGACAGGGGGCTCTGGGCACTGAAGCTTTCTTT.

This clonotype has at least ten counts. The chain links TRBV20-1 to TRBJ1-5, with 10 bases fitting TRBD1. CDR3 length: 12 residues. Germline V gives CDR1 DFQATT, CDR2 SNEGSKA (reference sequence). After removal of 7 bases from V and 8 bases from J, the junction contained 5 bases not matched to a gene. The CDR3 spells CSVGQGVEPQHF. The CDR3 nucleotides are TGCAGTGTAGGACAGGGGGTTGAGCCCCAGCATTTT.

The chain couples TRBV5-6 to TRBJ1-5, with D maybe TRBD1 (6 bases). V was pared by 2 bases and J by 6 bases, with 18 bases between. In germline, CDR1 is SGHDT, CDR2 YYEEEE. CDR3 length equals 16 residues. The CDR3 region is CASSFKTTGRGQPQHF. The CDR3 nucleotides read TGTGCCAGCAGCTTTAAGACGACTGGCAGGGGTCAGCCCCAGCATTTT.

This clonotype was seen ten or more times. The rearrangement joins TRBV5-5 to TRBJ1-1; no clear D. The germline gives CDR1 SGHKS, CDR2 YYEKEE (reference sequence). This CDR3 comprises 15 residues. Trimming took off 1 base at V and 4 bases at J, with 14 bases between the two ends. CDR3 nucleotide sequence: TGTGCCAGCAGCTTGATAGCGTTTGAGGCCACTGAAGCTTTCTTT. Protein product: CASSLIAFEATEAFF.

This clonotype was observed at least ten times. J is TRBJ1-6 and V is TRBV20-1; maybe TRBD1 (5 bases). V was pared by 2 bases and J by 7 bases, with 18 bases between. The CDR3 totals 16 residues. Germline loops: CDR1 DFQATT, CDR2 SNEGSKA (reference sequence). In nucleotides, the CDR3 is TGCAGTGCTAGAACACAGGACGGGAGATTCAATTCACCCCTCCACTTT. Translating it yields CSARTQDGRFNSPLHF.

This clonotype has a count of ten or more. This chain links TRBV19 with TRBJ1-5, with 7 bases aligning to TRBD1. Germline CDR1 is LNHDA and CDR2 is SQIVND (reference sequence). CDR3 length equals 15 residues. After removal of 3 bases from V and 0 bases from J, the junction contained 2 bases not matched to a gene. The CDR3 sequence: CASSMGQRSNQPQHF. CDR3 DNA: TGTGCCAGTAGTATGGGACAGCGTAGCAATCAGCCCCAGCATTTT. Complete variable domain (other parts from reference TRBV19 and TRBJ1-5): DGGITQSPKYLFRKEGQNVTLSCEQNLNHDAMYWYRQDPGQGLRLIYYSQIVNDFQKGDIAEGYSVSREKKESFPLTVTSAQKNPTAFYLCASSMGQRSNQPQHFGDGTRLSIL.

This clonotype showed up many times. This chain links TRBV20-1 with TRBJ2-3; 8 positions agree with TRBD1. CDR1 and CDR2 from the germline V gene are DFQATT and SNEGSKA (reference sequence). The trim removed 6 bases at V and 2 bases at J, leaving 13 bases unmatched. CDR3 length: 16 amino acids. The CDR3 coding sequence is TGCAGTGCCGGTGGTAAACCGGGACAGGACACAGATACGCAGTATTTT. As protein: CSAGGKPGQDTDTQYF.

In this sample, this clonotype turned up many times. This chain uses TRBV20-1 with TRBJ2-7; tentatively, D is TRBD1 or TRBD2 (6 bases each). The V gene's germline CDR1 is DFQATT and CDR2 SNEGSKA (reference sequence). Trimming removed 2 bases from V and 6 bases from J, with 20 bases in between. The CDR3 is 15 residues long. DNA of the CDR3: TGCAGTGCTAGAAGATTCGGGGGCTCGGGCTCCGAGCAGTACTTC. Amino acid sequence: CSARRFGGSGSEQYF.

This clonotype has ten or more counts. The gene calls are TRBV3-1 and TRBJ2-2; TRBD2 is a possible D gene (5 bases). CDR3 size: 14 residues. Germline assignment: CDR1 LGHDT and CDR2 YNNKEL (reference sequence). V shed 3 bases and J shed 5 bases, with 10 bases lying between them. CDR3 nucleotides: TGTGCCAGCAGCCAGAGGGAACAGACCGGGGAGCTGTTTTTT. The encoded protein is CASSQREQTGELFF.

This clonotype has a count of ten or more. The chain uses TRBV20-1 and TRBJ2-7; 8 bases line up with TRBD1. V shed 5 bases and J 5 bases; nucleotides not matched to a gene: 8. The CDR3 runs 13 residues. Germline V gene sequence: CDR1 DFQATT, CDR2 SNEGSKA (reference sequence). CDR3 in amino acids: CSAATGVTNEQYF. CDR3 DNA: TGCAGTGCTGCGACAGGGGTTACGAACGAGCAGTACTTC.

The table lists this clonotype with many counts. The rearrangement uses TRBV7-8 and TRBJ2-7; possible D gene TRBD2, 6 bases. V was cut by 5 bases and J by 0 bases, with 17 bases left in between. This CDR3 comprises 16 residues. Germline loops: CDR1 SGHVS, CDR2 FQNEAQ. The CDR3 is CASSTRRGLGSYEQYF. The CDR3, as DNA: TGTGCCAGCAGCACCCGGCGGGGATTAGGCTCCTACGAGCAGTACTTC.

This clonotype was detected many times. The chain employs TRBV20-1 and TRBJ1-5; D is uncertain. The CDR3 contains 12 residues. CDR1 DFQATT and CDR2 SNEGSKA come from the germline V gene (reference sequence). Trimming took off 0 bases at V and 9 bases at J, with 9 bases between the two ends. In nucleotides, the CDR3 is TGCAGTGCTAGAGATGGGGAGGGGCCCCAGCATTTT. Translating gives CSARDGEGPQHF.

This clonotype was observed many times. The genes are TRBV20-1 and TRBJ2-7, with 7 nucleotides matching TRBD2. With 2 bases clipped from V and 3 bases from J, the junction kept 10 bases outside the gene matches. CDR1 and CDR2 from the germline V gene are DFQATT and SNEGSKA (reference sequence). The CDR3 runs to 15 residues. The CDR3 sequence is CSARKTGTIYYEQYF. The CDR3 bases are TGCAGTGCTAGAAAGACCGGGACTATCTACTACGAGCAGTACTTC.

This clonotype showed up many times. The genes are TRBV5-1 and TRBJ2-1, with TRBD1 matching 8 bases. Looked up from germline, CDR1 is SGHRS and CDR2 is YFSETQ. With V trimmed by 5 bases and J by 5 bases, 9 bases remained unmatched. The CDR3 extends over 15 amino acids. CDR3 in DNA: TGCGCCAGCAGTCGTCCGGGACAGGTGCACAATGAGCAGTTCTTC. This codes for CASSRPGQVHNEQFF.

This clonotype appeared many times. The genes are TRBV5-1 and TRBJ2-5; D ambiguous. The CDR3 runs 14 residues. V lost 0 bases and J 2 bases, leaving 8 bases between the germline ends. Looked up from germline, CDR1 is SGHRS and CDR2 is YFSETQ. In DNA form, the CDR3 reads TGCGCCAGCAGCTTGGCCTCTAGTCAAGAGACCCAGTACTTC. It codes for CASSLASSQETQYF. Full variable domain (rest looked up from reference TRBV5-1 and TRBJ2-5): KAGVTQTPRYLIKTRGQQVTLSCSPISGHRSVSWYQQTPGQGLQFLFEYFSETQRNKGNFPGRFSGRQFSNSRSEMNVSTLELGDSALYLCASSLASSQETQYFGPGTRLLVL.

Many counts were recorded for this clonotype. The CDR3 is CASSFAGELFF. In DNA, the CDR3 is TGCGCCAGCAGCTTCGCCGGGGAGCTGTTTTTT. The V gene is TRBV5-1, the J gene TRBJ2-2; D gene uncertain. Germline V lookup: CDR1 SGHRS, CDR2 YFSETQ. CDR3 size: 11 residues. V lost 2 bases, J lost 6 bases, and 2 bases lay in between.

This clonotype was seen ten or more times. The chain combines TRBV20-1 with TRBJ2-1, with 7 bases fitting TRBD1. CDR3 length equals 14 residues. From germline, CDR1 is DFQATT and CDR2 SNEGSKA (reference sequence). J gave up 12 bases and V 5 bases, and 16 bases lay outside the gene matches. In DNA form, the CDR3 reads TGCAGTGCTCTTGACAGGGTAGTCGGCATTGGGCAGTTCTTC. Amino acids: CSALDRVVGIGQFF.

The chain is built from TRBV20-1 and TRBJ2-1; 11 bases agree with TRBD2. V gave up 3 bases and J gave up 4 bases; unmatched junction bases: 5. Germline loops: CDR1 DFQATT, CDR2 SNEGSKA (reference sequence). The CDR3 runs 15 residues. The CDR3 loop reads CSASATSGGYNEQFF. In nucleotides, the CDR3 is TGCAGTGCTAGCGCCACTAGCGGGGGATACAATGAGCAGTTCTTC.

This clonotype was seen at least ten times. The chain combines TRBV28 with TRBJ2-2; unclear D gene. Trimming left V 7 bases short and J 0 bases short, with 15 bases between. Germline values: CDR1 MDHEN, CDR2 SYDVKM. The CDR3 consists of 16 residues. CDR3 coding DNA: TGTGCCAGCAACCCACCTGGGCGGCCGAACACCGGGGAGCTGTTTTTT. This sequence encodes CASNPPGRPNTGELFF.

This clonotype has at least ten counts. The chain employs TRBV7-2 and TRBJ1-5; D uncertain. Trimming pared 1 base from V and 3 bases from J, leaving 10 bases between. There are 15 residues in the CDR3. Germline V gives CDR1 SGHTA, CDR2 FQGNSA. The CDR3 loop is CASSLEAQINQPQHF. The DNA of the CDR3 is TGTGCCAGCAGCTTAGAGGCCCAGATCAATCAGCCCCAGCATTTT.

This clonotype was seen at least ten times. The V gene is TRBV29-1, the J gene TRBJ2-5; TRBD1 is a possible D gene (6 bases). The germline gives CDR1 SQVTM, CDR2 ANQGSEA. V was clipped by 6 bases and J by 0 bases, with 11 bases between them. The CDR3 covers 13 residues. The CDR3 region is CSVADRYQETQYF. CDR3 in DNA: TGCAGCGTGGCCGACAGGTACCAAGAGACCCAGTACTTC. The whole variable domain, remainder taken from reference TRBV29-1 and TRBJ2-5, is SAVISQKPSRDICQRGTSLTIQCQVDSQVTMMFWYRQQPGQSLTLIATANQGSEATYESGFVIDKFPISRPNLTFSTLTVSNMSPEDSSIYLCSVADRYQETQYFGPGTRLLVL.

In its sample, this clonotype was seen many times. V usage is TRBV20-1 and J usage is TRBJ2-5; D remains unclear. Germline CDR1 and CDR2: DFQATT and SNEGSKA (reference sequence). The V end lost 5 bases, the J end lost 2 bases, and 12 bases lay between the germline ends. The CDR3 is 13 amino acids. The CDR3 bases are TGCAGTGCTGAAATGACTGAACAAGAGACCCAGTACTTC. Protein product: CSAEMTEQETQYF.